The TCR beta chain described here comes from a study of blood T cells in healthy people across ages. Trimming removed 0 bases from V and 4 bases from J, with 11 bases in between. CDR3 length: 15 residues. From germline, CDR1 is SGDLS and CDR2 YYNGEE. The use of a sample-barcoded 5' primer and a J-beta primer mix characterized a second PCR of about 7 to 12 cycles. MiXCR, applied by TCRdb to the 5' RACE reads, yields one record per CDR3 protein. The sample has around 1,000,000 distinct CDR3 sequences, almost 25% seen once. Separately, the same data were catalogued under a study of T cells of mothers and their children.

V usage is TRBV9 and J usage is TRBJ2-1; no firm D call. The sequence derives from a girl aged 2-10 years in good health. Material: blood. CDR3 residues: CASSVEGLQYNEQFF. CDR3 sequence (DNA): TGTGCCAGCAGCGTAGAGGGCCTCCAATACAATGAGCAGTTCTTC.